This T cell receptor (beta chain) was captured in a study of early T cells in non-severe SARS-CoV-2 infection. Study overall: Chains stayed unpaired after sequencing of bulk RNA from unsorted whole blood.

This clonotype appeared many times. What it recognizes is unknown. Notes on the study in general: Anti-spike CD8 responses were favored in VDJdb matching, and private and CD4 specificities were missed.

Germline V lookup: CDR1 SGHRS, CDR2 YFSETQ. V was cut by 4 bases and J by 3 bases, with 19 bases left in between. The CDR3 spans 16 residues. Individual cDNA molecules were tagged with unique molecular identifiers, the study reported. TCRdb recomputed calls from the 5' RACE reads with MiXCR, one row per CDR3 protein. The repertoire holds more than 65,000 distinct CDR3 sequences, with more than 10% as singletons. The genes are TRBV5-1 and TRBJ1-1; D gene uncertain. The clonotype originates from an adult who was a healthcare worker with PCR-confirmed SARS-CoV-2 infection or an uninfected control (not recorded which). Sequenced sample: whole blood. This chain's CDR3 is CASSLGSYRKDTEAFF. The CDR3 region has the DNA TGCGCCAGCAGCCTTGGGTCTTACCGGAAGGACACTGAAGCTTTCTTT.